This T cell receptor beta chain was documented in a study of neurological immune-mediated disorders. CDR3 length equals 16 residues. With 0 bases removed from V and 3 bases from J, the gap between germline ends came to 14 bases. The germline V gene has CDR1 MNHEY and CDR2 SVGAGI. Study-level findings and limits: None of the CDR3 amino acid sequences of expanded clones recurred across subjects, suggesting private repertoires in all groups.

As for the cDNA, it was generated by 5'RACE with 10-nucleotide random UMIs. TCRdb reprocessed the 5' RACE reads via MiXCR and lists one record per CDR3 protein. The repertoire holds approximately 100,000 distinct CDR3 sequences, with 10% to 12% as singletons. Described time point: longitudinal time-point 3. This clonotype has at least ten counts. Its antigen is as yet unknown. This TCR was recovered from a female donor with HTLV-1-associated myelopathy (HAM/TSP). Source material: PBMCs. The chain is built from TRBV6-5 and TRBJ1-1, with unresolved D. CDR3: CASSYSMGWADTEAFF. In DNA form, the CDR3 reads TGTGCCAGCAGTTACTCGATGGGGTGGGCGGACACTGAAGCTTTCTTT.